A single sample is the source of the 23 T cell receptor beta chains below, sequenced in a study of blood T cell repertoires in COVID-19. Sequencing used immunoSEQ multiplex PCR; TCRdb keeps in-frame clones, though not all of them. This repertoire shows around 110,000 clones, about 80% found once; its top ten account for 4.3%. The sample comprised peripheral blood. These receptors came from a man aged 65 to 79 with acute or convalescent COVID-19.

The CDR3 protein is CASSGAGHARQYGYTF. The CDR3, as DNA: TGTGCCAGCAGTGGCGCCGGACACGCTAGACAATATGGCTACACCTTC. The genes are TRBV25-1 and TRBJ1-2; D possibly corresponds to TRBD1 (5 bases). V was shortened by 4 bases and J by 5 bases, with 20 bases between the two germline ends. The CDR3 has 16 residues. In germline, CDR1 is MGHDK, CDR2 SYGVNS.

The chain combines TRBV6-1 with TRBJ1-6; D is ambiguous. V was pared by 3 bases and J by 7 bases, with 10 bases between. The CDR3 sequence is 14 residues long. Looked up from germline, CDR1 is MNHNS and CDR2 is SASEGT. The CDR3 sequence: CASSETGENSPLHF. CDR3 nucleotides: TGTGCCAGCAGTGAGACCGGAGAGAATTCACCCCTCCACTTT.

This clone is classed as medium-sized. V gene TRBV7-9 combines with J gene TRBJ2-5; the match to TRBD2 covers 9 bases. V was clipped by 5 bases and J by 5 bases; unmatched bases: 9. From germline, CDR1 is SEHNR and CDR2 FQNEAQ (reference sequence). The CDR3 length is 15 residues. This CDR3 is CASSRSGGERETQYF. In nucleotides, the CDR3 is TGTGCCAGCAGCCGTAGCGGGGGAGAGCGGGAGACCCAGTACTTC.

The rearrangement joins TRBV9 to TRBJ2-1; maybe TRBD1 (6 bases). This CDR3 has 16 residues. Trimming pared 4 bases from V and 5 bases from J, leaving 19 bases between. Germline V gene sequence: CDR1 SGDLS, CDR2 YYNGEE. The CDR3 sequence: CASSSTTGTTDNEQFF. As DNA, the CDR3 is TGTGCCAGCAGCTCAACGACCGGGACAACCGACAATGAGCAGTTCTTC.

The V gene is TRBV18, the J gene TRBJ2-7; TRBD1 might be the D (6 bases). V was clipped by 6 bases and J by 0 bases, with 15 bases between them. Germline V gene data show CDR1 as KGHSH and CDR2 as LQKENI. The CDR3 length is 15 residues. The CDR3, as DNA: TGTGCCAGCTCCCCGTCCGGGACACACTCCTACGAGCAGTACTTC. Translation gives CASSPSGTHSYEQYF.

This chain joins TRBV5-1 and TRBJ2-1, with TRBD1 identical over 8 bases. V lost 4 bases and J lost 4; bases outside the gene matches: 4. The CDR3 sequence is 14 residues long. The germline V gene has CDR1 SGHRS and CDR2 YFSETQ. CDR3 bases: TGCGCCAGCAGCAAGGACAGGGTATACAATGAGCAGTTCTTC. This encodes CASSKDRVYNEQFF. Complete variable domain (other parts from reference TRBV5-1 and TRBJ2-1): KAGVTQTPRYLIKTRGQQVTLSCSPISGHRSVSWYQQTPGQGLQFLFEYFSETQRNKGNFPGRFSGRQFSNSRSEMNVSTLELGDSALYLCASSKDRVYNEQFFGPGTRLTVL.

A remark on this clone: Other DNA sequences in the same sample also yield this CDR3. This chain uses TRBV19 with TRBJ1-6; D not resolved. V was shortened by 5 bases and J by 0 bases, with 8 bases between the two germline ends. This CDR3 is built from 15 residues. Germline V gene lookup returns CDR1 LNHDA and CDR2 SQIVND (reference sequence). CDR3 residues: CASSGLSSYNSPLHF. CDR3 bases: TGTGCCAGTAGTGGACTGAGCTCCTATAATTCACCCCTCCACTTT.

V usage is TRBV19 and J usage is TRBJ1-1; D gene uncertain. The CDR3 has 13 residues. Trimming pared 5 bases from V and 0 bases from J, leaving 7 bases between. CDR1 and CDR2 from the germline V gene are LNHDA and SQIVND (reference sequence). The CDR3, as DNA: TGTGCCAGTAGTGTCGGAGTGAACACTGAAGCTTTCTTT. Amino acid sequence: CASSVGVNTEAFF.

The rearrangement links TRBV9 to TRBJ1-5; 8 bases map to TRBD1. V lost 4 bases, J lost 3 bases, and 6 bases stayed unmatched. Germline assignment: CDR1 SGDLS and CDR2 YYNGEE. CDR3 size: 15 residues. CDR3 sequence (DNA): TGTGCCAGCAGCCTGGCAGGGGGCAACAATCAGCCCCAGCATTTT. Encoded protein: CASSLAGGNNQPQHF.

The V call is TRBV16, the J call TRBJ1-2, with 9 bases aligning to TRBD1. Germline trimming cut 0 bases from V and 10 bases from J; bases unmatched to any gene: 9. Germline loops: CDR1 KGHSY, CDR2 FQNENV. The CDR3 consists of 15 residues. In DNA form, the CDR3 reads TGTGCCAGCAGCCAATCCGGAGGGGGGACAGGGCACTACACCTTC. As protein: CASSQSGGGTGHYTF.

The chain employs TRBV9 and TRBJ2-2, with 16 bases that match TRBD2. The V gene's germline CDR1 is SGDLS and CDR2 YYNGEE. Trimming removed 4 bases from V and 4 bases from J; junction bases left unmatched: 16. The CDR3 spans 21 residues. The CDR3 nucleotides are TGTGCCAGCAGCCTCCGGGAGCCGGGACTAGCGGGGGGGGTACGCACCGGGGAGCTGTTTTTT. Protein sequence: CASSLREPGLAGGVRTGELFF.

The chain links TRBV6-5 to TRBJ1-3; D is ambiguous. V lost 5 bases to trimming and J lost 7 bases, with 18 bases between them. Germline loops: CDR1 MNHEY, CDR2 SVGAGI. The CDR3 has 15 amino acids. The CDR3 coding sequence is TGTGCCAGCAGTCGAGAGGGCTACGAGAGGAACACCATATATTTT. This gives the protein CASSREGYERNTIYF.

The chain carries TRBV7-2 and TRBJ1-5, with a tentative D call TRBD1 (5 bases). V was clipped by 5 bases and J by 7 bases, with 18 bases between them. CDR3 length equals 15 residues. CDR1 is SGHTA, CDR2 FQGNSA, per germline. CDR3 sequence reads: CASSPSGAAGQPQHF. CDR3 DNA: TGTGCCAGCAGCCCCAGTGGGGCCGCCGGGCAGCCCCAGCATTTT.

The chain recombines TRBV2 with TRBJ1-6, with D possibly being TRBD1 (6 bases). Germline-derived CDR1 and CDR2 are SNHLY and FYNNEI. This CDR3 region has 16 residues. Trimming stripped 6 bases from V and 5 bases from J, with 17 bases between. CDR3 sequence (DNA): TGTGCCAGCAGCGCCTTTCAACAGGGTAATAATTCACCCCTCCACTTT. Amino acids: CASSAFQQGNNSPLHF. The entire variable domain, with the rest obtained from reference TRBV2 and TRBJ1-6, is as follows: EPEVTQTPSHQVTQMGQEVILRCVPISNHLYFYWYRQILGQKVEFLVSFYNNEISEKSEIFDDQFSVERPDGSNFTLKIRSTKLEDSAMYFCASSAFQQGNNSPLHFGNGTRLTVT.

As regards this clone: The sample carries other DNA sequences with the same CDR3. The chain combines TRBV19 with TRBJ1-2; D call uncertain. V lost 6 bases, J lost 6 bases, and 14 bases lay in between. Germline V gene lookup returns CDR1 LNHDA and CDR2 SQIVND (reference sequence). This CDR3 spans 13 amino acids. The CDR3 sequence is CASRDRGVDGYTF. The CDR3 DNA reads as TGTGCCAGTAGGGACCGCGGGGTGGATGGCTACACCTTC.

The genes are TRBV3-1 (or the pseudogene TRBV3-2) and TRBJ1-1; D gene uncertain. This CDR3 comprises 15 residues. Germline loops: CDR1 LGHDT, CDR2 YNNKEL (reference sequence). Trimming took 0 bases from V and 1 from J, leaving 9 bases between them. CDR3 amino acids: CASSQESLPNTEAFF. The CDR3 DNA sequence: TGTGCCAGCAGCCAAGAATCCCTACCGAACACTGAAGCTTTCTTT.

V gene TRBV11-1 combines with J gene TRBJ1-2; D remains ambiguous. The CDR3 has 15 amino acids. Trimming removed 1 base from V and 0 bases from J, with 9 bases in between. Germline values: CDR1 SGHAT, CDR2 FQDESV (reference sequence). As DNA, the CDR3 is TGTGCCAGCAGCTTAGAGGTCAGGTCTAACTATGGCTACACCTTC. This encodes CASSLEVRSNYGYTF.

This sequence joins TRBV27 and TRBJ1-2, with TRBD1 as a possible D gene (5 bases). There are 19 residues in the CDR3. In germline, CDR1 is MNHEY, CDR2 SMNVEV (reference sequence). Trimming took off 5 bases at V and 0 bases at J, with 25 bases between the two ends. CDR3 bases: TGTGCCAGCAGTAGCCGGTACAGGCTGACAGAAGCCGCTAACTATGGCTACACCTTC. This codes for CASSSRYRLTEAANYGYTF.

The chain has TRBV3-1 (or the pseudogene TRBV3-2) and TRBJ2-7; the match to TRBD2 covers 7 bases. The ends lost 1 base at V and 7 bases at J; junction bases unmatched: 13. Germline CDR1 LGHDT, CDR2 YNNKEL (reference sequence). The CDR3 length is 16 residues. This CDR3 reads CASSQGFGGGTFEQYF. The DNA of the CDR3 is TGTGCCAGCAGCCAAGGGTTTGGCGGGGGTACGTTTGAGCAGTACTTC.

V is TRBV20-1 and J is TRBJ1-5; possibly TRBD1 for D (6 bases). The CDR3 loop spans 14 amino acids. V was cut by 6 bases and J by 3 bases, with 15 bases left in between. The germline V gene encodes CDR1 DFQATT and CDR2 SNEGSKA (reference sequence). The CDR3 region is CSASNRENNQPQHF. In DNA form, the CDR3 reads TGCAGTGCAAGTAACAGGGAAAACAATCAGCCCCAGCATTTT.

This clone was seen repeatedly, ten times or more. J is TRBJ2-7 and V is TRBV18; D remains unclear. Trimming removed 3 bases from V and 0 bases from J, with 15 bases in between. CDR1 is KGHSH, CDR2 LQKENI, per germline. This CDR3 is 16 amino acids long. The CDR3 DNA follows: TGTGCCAGCTCACCTCCCGAGCAGGTGAGCTCCTACGAGCAGTACTTC. This codes for CASSPPEQVSSYEQYF.

This clone was recorded only once. The chain combines TRBV5-5 with TRBJ1-6; weak D call: TRBD1 (6 bases). V was cut by 3 bases and J by 10 bases, with 17 bases left in between. The CDR3 contains 15 residues. Germline V CDR1 and CDR2: SGHKS, YYEKEE (reference sequence). In DNA, the CDR3 is TGTGCCAGCAGCTCTCCGACAGGTGGGGGATCACCCCTCCACTTT. Its protein is CASSSPTGGGSPLHF.

This clone appeared a few times. The gene calls are TRBV7-2 and TRBJ2-6, with no clear D. Deletions cut 4 bases from V and 4 bases from J, with 11 bases between. Germline V gene lookup returns CDR1 SGHTA and CDR2 FQGNSA. The CDR3 consists of 15 residues. Written as DNA, the CDR3 is TGTGCCAGCAGCTCGCCGACTGAGGGGGCCAACGTCCTGACTTTC. It yields the protein CASSSPTEGANVLTF.